This T cell receptor beta chain was profiled in a study of T cells in localized non-small cell lung cancer. The method was immunoSEQ multiplex PCR; TCRdb's version includes in-frame clones alone and lacks a portion of them. The table shows about 61,000 clones, with around 90% occurring only once. Germline values: CDR1 MNHNS, CDR2 SASEGT. V lost 11 bases, J lost 2 bases, and 14 bases lay in between. The CDR3 length is 13 residues. Source: peripheral blood, taken before any cancer treatment. The receptor comes from a man aged 40-75 years with stage I squamous cell lung carcinoma. The genes are TRBV6-1 and TRBJ2-3; D ambiguous. In DNA form, the CDR3 reads TGTGCCTACTCTAGGGAAATCACAGATACGCAGTATTTT. This translates into CAYSREITDTQYF.